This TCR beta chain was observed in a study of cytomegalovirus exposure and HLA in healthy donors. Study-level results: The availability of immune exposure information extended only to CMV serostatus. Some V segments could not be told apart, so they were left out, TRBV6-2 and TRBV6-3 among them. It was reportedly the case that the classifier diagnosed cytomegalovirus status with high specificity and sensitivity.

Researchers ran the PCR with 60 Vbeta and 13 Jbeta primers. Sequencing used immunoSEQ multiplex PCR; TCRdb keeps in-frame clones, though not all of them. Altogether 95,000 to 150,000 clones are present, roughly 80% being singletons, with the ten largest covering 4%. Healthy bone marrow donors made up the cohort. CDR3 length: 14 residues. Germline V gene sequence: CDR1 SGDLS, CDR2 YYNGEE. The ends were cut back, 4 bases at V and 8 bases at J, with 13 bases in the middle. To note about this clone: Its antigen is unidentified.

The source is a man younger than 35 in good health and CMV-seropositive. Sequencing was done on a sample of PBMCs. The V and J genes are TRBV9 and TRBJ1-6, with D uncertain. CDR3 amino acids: CASSTRSQDSPLHF. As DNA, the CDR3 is TGTGCCAGCAGCACCCGCAGCCAGGATTCACCCCTCCACTTT.